This T cell receptor (beta chain) was sequenced during a study of T cell responses to AZD1222 COVID-19 vaccine. Study observations and caveats: It should be noted that donors were predominantly white British and more often female, and clonal diversity was possibly underestimated. Of spike-specific TCRs, nearly half reportedly target regions left unmutated in variants. No day 14 peak samples; only post-peak repertoires were characterized.

Regarding this clone: Antigen: not known.

Data came from immunoSEQ multiplex PCR; TCRdb stores just in-frame clones and leaves some out. The table has about 150,000 clones, about nine tenths seen once. From germline, CDR1 is SGHNT and CDR2 YYREEE (reference sequence). V lost 1 base to trimming and J lost 3 bases; unmatched junction nucleotides: 4. This CDR3 contains 15 residues. The chain has TRBV5-4 and TRBJ2-1; 7 bases match TRBD1. The sequencing used peripheral blood, collected 28 days after the second AZD1222 dose. The origin of this receptor is an adult who received the AZD1222 COVID-19 vaccine. The CDR3 region is CASSLKGGFYNEQFF. The CDR3 nucleotides read TGTGCCAGCAGCTTGAAAGGGGGCTTCTACAATGAGCAGTTCTTC.